These T cell receptor beta chains were read from a single sample in a study of T cell responses to AZD1222 COVID-19 vaccine. Produced via immunoSEQ multiplex PCR; TCRdb's table is partial and in-frame only. This sample has 150,000 or so clones, with roughly 90% found just once. The sequences come from peripheral blood, collected on day 0 of AZD1222 vaccination. The receptors here all came from an adult in good health. Each CDR3 is given with its conserved first and last residue. A D gene is named only where the DNA matches it firmly.

v_call	d_call	cdr3_length	cdr3_aa
TRBV2	NA	14	CASSENTMRTEAFF
TRBV4-3	TRBD1	15	CASSQEGQGAGEQFF
TRBV19	TRBD1	16	CASSMLTGTAPYTIYF
TRBV18	NA	16	CASSPRAIEGNEKLFF
TRBV7-2	NA	15	CASSPQGGGTDTQYF
TRBV10-3	TRBD1	15	CAIAGQGALNYGYTF
TRBV19	TRBD1	15	CARRTGGKENTEAFF
TRBV5-1	NA	15	CASSLSGQLNTEAFF
TRBV19	NA	13	CASSISEGNEQYF
TRBV7-2	TRBD2	16	CASSSRGVAGGNEQFF
TRBV28	NA	12	CASSPLSYGYTF
TRBV7-3	NA	15	CASSLGHGSGNTIYF
TRBV12-3/TRBV12-4	NA	13	CASSNRTGQPQHF
TRBV20-1	NA	14	CSASWVAPYNEQFF
TRBV5-1	NA	15	CASSLQGTGNYGYTF
TRBV30	NA	17	CAWTPGALGRTNTEAFF
TRBV19	TRBD2	18	CASSIMGAGVGSYNEQFF
TRBV11-2	NA	14	CASSPVQGNYEQYF
TRBV7-9	NA	13	CASSLQELNEQFF
TRBV19	TRBD1	14	CASSLGTGAEKLFF
TRBV21-1	NA	13	CASSKRDRNEQYF
TRBV27	NA	14	CASSLFGGNTEAFF
TRBV2	NA	14	CASRGSGNNSPLHF
TRBV5-5	TRBD2	18	CASSLSTQGGGDQETQYF
TRBV5-1	TRBD1	16	CASSPTGRRGGSPLHF
TRBV19	NA	15	CASSPQGVSTDTQYF
TRBV19	TRBD1	16	CASSTRQGLSNYGYTF
TRBV10-3	NA	14	CAISGPTVPYEQYF
TRBV29-1	NA	14	CSVDSVRSYNEQFF
TRBV12-3/TRBV12-4	NA	13	CASSSGTRAEAFF
TRBV5-3	NA	13	CARSPNRVGEQYF
TRBV7-3	TRBD2	16	CASSLGTSGRYNEQFF
TRBV24-1	TRBD2	14	CATSDLGTNNEQFF
TRBV5-1	NA	14	CASSSGGGGSEAFF
TRBV6-5	NA	15	CASSYPTRSYNEQFF
TRBV6-6	TRBD1	14	CASSYSDRGSPLHF
TRBV5-5	TRBD2	15	CASTPWEREKYEQYF
TRBV4-3	TRBD1	13	CASSQTGGYEQYF
TRBV19	TRBD2	18	CASSMSSGGAWSSYEQYF
TRBV27	NA	11	CASRGAAEAFF
TRBV5-5	NA	15	CASSLVKRGSYEQYF
TRBV11-1	TRBD2	14	CASSLSGGADTQYF
TRBV7-9	NA	15	CASSFALSGRVEQFF
TRBV27	NA	14	CASRPGTANSPLHF
TRBV30	TRBD1	15	CASKRAQGGNSPLHF
TRBV18	TRBD2	13	CASSPPGAGGSYF
TRBV30	NA	14	CAWSAPGLNYGYTF
TRBV4-1	TRBD1	15	CASSQVETGVYEQYF
TRBV11-3	TRBD2	14	CASSSGGARETQYF
TRBV27	TRBD1	15	CASSKGQGESQPQHF
TRBV6-2/TRBV6-3	TRBD2	14	CASSYGTSTYEQYF
TRBV6-2/TRBV6-3	NA	15	CASSSRFPLTYEQYF
TRBV19	NA	14	CASSIGQINTEAFF
TRBV12-5	NA	14	CASGFGLAGNEQFF
TRBV5-1	NA	13	CASSVDYTGELFF